These 6 T cell receptor beta chains originate from one sample sequenced in a study of CD4 T cells in relation to SARS-CoV-2 and coronaviruses. Profiled with immunoSEQ multiplex PCR; TCRdb holds only in-frame clones, not every one. Of approximately 50,000 clones in the sample, 92% were seen once. Sequencing input: naive CD4+ T cells from PBMCs. Subset specified: naive CD4+ T cells isolated by negative enrichment. These receptors originate from an adult with COVID-19.

The gene calls are TRBV28 and TRBJ2-1; 14 bases map to TRBD2. Unmatched junction bases numbered 4, after V lost 8 bases and J lost 7 bases. CDR1 MDHEN and CDR2 SYDVKM come from the germline V gene. The CDR3 spans 14 residues. In DNA, the CDR3 is TGTGCCAGCGGGACTAGCGGGAGTTCAAATGAGCAGTTCTTC. Its translation is CASGTSGSSNEQFF.

The chain carries TRBV7-2 and TRBJ1-5; D unclear. V was cut by 5 bases and J by 3 bases, with 8 bases left in between. The CDR3 covers 13 residues. CDR1 SGHTA and CDR2 FQGNSA come from the germline V gene. This chain's CDR3 is CASSTGINQPQHF. The CDR3, as DNA: TGTGCCAGCAGCACCGGAATCAATCAGCCCCAGCATTTT.

The rearrangement uses TRBV28 and TRBJ2-1, with D possibly TRBD2 on 6 matching bases. Germline CDR1 reads MDHEN; CDR2 reads SYDVKM. Trimming took off 6 bases at V and 4 bases at J, with 19 bases between the two ends. This CDR3 has 16 amino acids. DNA of the CDR3: TGTGCCAGCAGGCCATATGCGGGACTCAGGTACAATGAGCAGTTCTTC. As protein: CASRPYAGLRYNEQFF.

On this clone itself: One junction end does not reproduce the germline sequence, and a read error may be involved. The rearrangement joins TRBV5-4 to TRBJ1-2; maybe TRBD1 (5 bases). Germline V gene lookup returns CDR1 SGHNT and CDR2 YYREEE (reference sequence). This CDR3 comprises 15 residues. The CDR3 DNA sequence: TGTGCCAGCAGCCCTAACCCCCAGGGAGACTATGGCTGCACCTTC. Translating gives CASSPNPQGDYGCTF.

This clone was counted a single time. J is TRBJ1-5 and V is TRBV3-1 (or the pseudogene TRBV3-2); possibly TRBD1 for D (6 bases). CDR1 is LGHDT and CDR2 is YNNKEL in the germline V gene (reference sequence). V was pared by 4 bases and J by 3 bases, with 13 bases between. This CDR3 is built from 15 residues. Here the CDR3 DNA reads TGTGCCAGCAGCCCAACGCAGGGGAACAATCAGCCCCAGCATTTT. Translating gives CASSPTQGNNQPQHF.

This chain joins TRBV25-1 and TRBJ1-6; D remains ambiguous. V was pared by 2 bases and J by 7 bases, with 9 bases between. This CDR3 has 14 amino acids. CDR1 MGHDK and CDR2 SYGVNS come from the germline V gene. CDR3 sequence reads: CASSETQPNSPLHF. The CDR3 DNA sequence: TGTGCCAGCAGTGAAACCCAGCCCAATTCACCCCTCCACTTT.